The 21 T cell receptor beta chains reported below all come from one sample, sequenced in a study of cytomegalovirus exposure and HLA in healthy donors. PCR employed 60 Vbeta and 13 Jbeta primers. Here immunoSEQ multiplex PCR was the method, and the copy in TCRdb shows in-frame clones only, minus some. This sample has a few hundred thousand clones; roughly 91% occur once, and the top ten carry 1.7%. The sequencing input was PBMCs. Receptors were obtained from a girl aged 2-10 years in good health and CMV-seronegative.

V is TRBV5-1 and J is TRBJ2-1; 11 bases align to TRBD1. J was trimmed by 5 bases and V by 0 bases; bases with no gene match: 1. Germline V gene data show CDR1 as SGHRS and CDR2 as YFSETQ. CDR3 size: 15 residues. The CDR3 nucleotides read TGCGCCAGCAGCTTGGGGGACAGGGGGGACAATGAGCAGTTCTTC. It encodes CASSLGDRGDNEQFF.

The chain couples TRBV9 to TRBJ2-1; TRBD1 aligns across 8 bases. The germline V gene encodes CDR1 SGDLS and CDR2 YYNGEE. Trimming removed 0 bases from V and 3 bases from J; junction bases left unmatched: 11. The CDR3 totals 18 residues. The DNA for the CDR3 is TGTGCCAGCAGCGTAGAGGGGCCGGGCAGGGGGCTCTACAATGAGCAGTTCTTC. Its protein product is CASSVEGPGRGLYNEQFF.

The chain is built from TRBV5-6 and TRBJ1-2; 8 bases align to TRBD1. The CDR3 has 14 amino acids. CDR1 is SGHDT and CDR2 is YYEEEE in the germline V gene. With V trimmed by 1 base and J by 6 bases, 5 bases remained unmatched. The CDR3: CASSLRQGANGYTF. CDR3 in DNA: TGTGCCAGCAGCTTGCGGCAGGGGGCTAATGGCTACACCTTC.

The chain combines TRBV6-5 with TRBJ2-7; 11 positions match TRBD2. The germline gives CDR1 MNHEY, CDR2 SVGAGI. V gave up 6 bases and J gave up 4 bases; unmatched junction bases: 5. CDR3 length equals 14 residues. The CDR3 loop reads CASRLAGVGYEQYF. CDR3 in DNA: TGTGCCAGCAGACTAGCGGGAGTAGGGTACGAGCAGTACTTC.

Only a few counts were recorded for this clone. The rearrangement joins TRBV18 to TRBJ2-3; possible D gene TRBD2, 5 bases. V was shortened by 4 bases and J by 6 bases, with 5 bases between the two germline ends. Germline CDR1 KGHSH, CDR2 LQKENI. This CDR3 is 11 amino acids long. The CDR3 bases are TGTGCCAGCTCACGAGGGGATACGCAGTATTTT. It is translated as CASSRGDTQYF. Combining the CDR3 with reference TRBV18 and TRBJ2-3 gives the whole variable domain NAGVMQNPRHLVRRRGQEARLRCSPMKGHSHVYWYRQLPEEGLKFMVYLQKENIIDESGMPKERFSAEFPKEGPSILRIQQVVRGDSAAYFCASSRGDTQYFGPGTRLTVL.

The table lists this clone with a count of one. V and J are TRBV11-3 and TRBJ2-3; D not resolved. Germline CDR1 SGHNT, CDR2 YENEEA. This CDR3 region has 15 residues. Trimming removed 1 base at V and 0 bases at J, with 8 bases between. CDR3 sequence (DNA): TGTGCCAGCAGCTTAGGGGCTACTAGCACAGATACGCAGTATTTT. It specifies CASSLGATSTDTQYF.

This rearrangement joins TRBV14 to TRBJ1-2; 7 positions agree with TRBD1. The germline CDR1 and CDR2 sequences are SGHDN and FVKESK. The CDR3 covers 15 residues. V was pared by 5 bases and J by 8 bases, with 14 bases of the junction left unmatched. The CDR3: CASSGRQGLVRGYTF. The CDR3 DNA is TGTGCCAGCAGCGGCCGACAGGGTCTCGTACGGGGCTACACCTTC.

This sequence joins TRBV29-1 and TRBJ1-2; 9 nucleotides agree with TRBD1. Germline V lookup: CDR1 SQVTM, CDR2 ANQGSEA. The CDR3 extends over 21 amino acids. Trimming at V came to 4 bases and at J to 4 bases, leaving 28 bases not matched to a gene. The CDR3 DNA sequence: TGCAGCGTTGCTCCCGGGACAGAGAATGAAACAGGGGGCCGGGTAGGCTATGGCTACACCTTC. It specifies CSVAPGTENETGGRVGYGYTF.

The chain is built from TRBV28 and TRBJ1-5, with D possibly being TRBD1 (5 bases). Germline V gene sequence: CDR1 MDHEN, CDR2 SYDVKM. The germline V and J ends were trimmed by 2 bases and 3 bases, with 14 bases remaining between them. The CDR3 has 16 residues. The CDR3 region has the DNA TGTGCCAGCAGTTTAGACAGATCCCTTTTCAATCAGCCCCAGCATTTT. Protein product: CASSLDRSLFNQPQHF.

The gene calls are TRBV7-9 and TRBJ1-4; the D gene is possibly TRBD1 (6 bases). The ends were cut back, 3 bases at V and 2 bases at J, with 16 bases in the middle. CDR3 length: 17 amino acids. Germline V lookup: CDR1 SEHNR, CDR2 FQNEAQ (reference sequence). The CDR3 sequence: CASSFGPGVGTNEKLFF. CDR3 bases: TGTGCCAGCAGCTTTGGCCCAGGGGTAGGGACTAATGAAAAACTGTTTTTT.

The chain employs TRBV25-1 and TRBJ2-1; weak D call: TRBD2 (6 bases). Germline V gene sequence: CDR1 MGHDK, CDR2 SYGVNS. The CDR3 consists of 10 residues. Trimming pared 5 bases from V and 11 bases from J, leaving 7 bases between. The CDR3 sequence is CASSREKQFF. As DNA, the CDR3 is TGTGCCAGCAGTCGGGAGAAGCAGTTCTTC.

The V gene is TRBV5-1, the J gene TRBJ2-7, with TRBD2 matching 11 bases. V trimming: 6 bases; J trimming: 4 bases; junction bases outside the gene matches: 6. Germline CDR1 is SGHRS and CDR2 is YFSETQ. The CDR3 spans 14 residues. DNA of the CDR3: TGCGCCAGCACCGCTAGCGGGGGGCCGTACGAGCAGTACTTC. It codes for CASTASGGPYEQYF. The variable domain in full, with the rest retrieved from reference TRBV5-1 and TRBJ2-7, is KAGVTQTPRYLIKTRGQQVTLSCSPISGHRSVSWYQQTPGQGLQFLFEYFSETQRNKGNFPGRFSGRQFSNSRSEMNVSTLELGDSALYLCASTASGGPYEQYFGPGTRLTVT.

The chain couples TRBV10-3 to TRBJ2-7, with D uncertain. Germline assignment: CDR1 ENHRY and CDR2 SYGVKD. This CDR3 comprises 12 residues. V lost 0 bases and J lost 3, with 3 bases in between. This CDR3 reads CAISESLYEQYF. The CDR3 DNA sequence: TGTGCCATCAGTGAGTCTCTCTACGAGCAGTACTTC.

The chain uses TRBV7-8 and TRBJ2-7; 9 bases are shared with TRBD1. CDR1 is SGHVS, CDR2 FQNEAQ, per germline. The CDR3 has 16 residues. Unmatched junction bases numbered 12, after V lost 4 bases and J lost 5 bases. The CDR3 DNA reads as TGTGCCAGCAGCTCTCCGCGGGGGACAGGGTTACACGAGCAGTACTTC. Protein product: CASSSPRGTGLHEQYF.

CDR3 DNA: TGTGCCACCATCGGGACAGGAGAACGCTACGAGCAGTACTTC. It encodes CATIGTGERYEQYF. This chain joins TRBV28 and TRBJ2-7, with 8 bases aligning to TRBD1. Germline V gives CDR1 MDHEN, CDR2 SYDVKM. The CDR3 sequence is 14 residues long. Trimming took 10 bases from V and 3 from J; bases not matched to a gene: 11.

This chain links TRBV5-1 with TRBJ2-1, with D possibly matching TRBD2 (6 bases). Germline V gene lookup returns CDR1 SGHRS and CDR2 YFSETQ. V was shortened by 0 bases and J by 7 bases, with 17 bases between the two germline ends. This CDR3 has 16 residues. CDR3 protein: CASSLDGGAGGNEQFF. The DNA for the CDR3 is TGCGCCAGCAGCTTGGATGGGGGAGCAGGAGGGAATGAGCAGTTCTTC.

This sequence joins TRBV5-1 and TRBJ1-6, with a tentative D call TRBD1 (5 bases). With 6 bases removed from V and 7 bases from J, the gap between germline ends came to 11 bases. CDR1 is SGHRS, CDR2 YFSETQ, per germline. The CDR3 is made up of 13 amino acids. The chain's CDR3 is CASKDNSNSPLHF. The CDR3 DNA is TGCGCCAGCAAGGACAACTCCAATTCACCCCTCCACTTT.

The rearrangement uses TRBV6-5 and TRBJ2-1; 9 nucleotides line up with TRBD1. V was clipped by 4 bases and J by 8 bases; unmatched bases: 9. The CDR3 is 15 residues long. Germline V gene sequence: CDR1 MNHEY, CDR2 SVGAGI. The CDR3 DNA follows: TGTGCCAGCAGTTGGTCCGGGACAGGGTATGATGAGCAGTTCTTC. Its translation is CASSWSGTGYDEQFF.

The gene calls are TRBV25-1 and TRBJ2-1, with 13 bases fitting TRBD2. This CDR3 has 16 residues. The V and J ends lost 2 bases and 4 bases, in that order; junction bases with no gene match: 2. Germline values: CDR1 MGHDK, CDR2 SYGVNS. The CDR3 protein is CASSEGTSGIYNEQFF. The CDR3 DNA reads as TGTGCCAGCAGTGAAGGGACTAGCGGGATTTACAATGAGCAGTTCTTC.

The chain is built from TRBV7-9 and TRBJ1-1; a weak D match, TRBD1 (6 bases). The CDR3 loop spans 14 amino acids. Trimming removed 5 bases at V and 7 bases at J, with 17 bases between. Germline V gene sequence: CDR1 SEHNR, CDR2 FQNEAQ (reference sequence). CDR3 DNA: TGTGCCAGCAGCGGCAACGGGACAAAAATTGAAGCTTTCTTT. Translation: CASSGNGTKIEAFF.

The chain joins TRBV7-9 to TRBJ2-1; no firm D call. CDR1 and CDR2 (germline): SEHNR, FQNEAQ (reference sequence). The CDR3 loop spans 9 amino acids. Between the trimmed V and J ends, which lost 7 bases and 12 bases, there was a span of 7 bases. CDR3 protein: CASNRVQFF. The CDR3 DNA sequence: TGTGCCAGCAACCGAGTGCAGTTCTTC.